The clone carrying this T cell receptor beta chain occurred once. Its antigen is undetermined. TCRdb keeps only in-frame clones here, not all; method: immunoSEQ multiplex PCR. The table records 650,000 to 700,000 clones, roughly 91% of them present only once. The data belong to a study of shared clonotypes between healthy human individuals. Each donor was a Caucasian adult residing in Nashville, Tennessee. Each CD8 memory set brought CD45RO+ cells together with CCR7-negative CD45RA+ TemRA cells. Study-wide results and limits: It was anticipated that sequencing depth would influence how many clonotypes donors shared.

The CDR3 is 17 amino acids. Germline V gene lookup returns CDR1 SGHRS and CDR2 YFSETQ. The V end was cut by 0 bases, the J end by 4 bases, with 16 bases between. Sequencing was done on a sample of memory CD8+ T cells from PBMCs. Subset noted: CD45RO+ cells pooled with CCR7-negative TemRA cells. The rearrangement links TRBV5-1 to TRBJ1-4, with D possibly being TRBD1 (5 bases). The source of this sequence is a young man in good health. Some clones in this sample may be carry-over from other donors' samples. Here the CDR3 DNA reads TGCGCCAGCAGCTTGGCGGATGGGGCGGAAGATAATGAAAAACTGTTTTTT. It yields the protein CASSLADGAEDNEKLFF.